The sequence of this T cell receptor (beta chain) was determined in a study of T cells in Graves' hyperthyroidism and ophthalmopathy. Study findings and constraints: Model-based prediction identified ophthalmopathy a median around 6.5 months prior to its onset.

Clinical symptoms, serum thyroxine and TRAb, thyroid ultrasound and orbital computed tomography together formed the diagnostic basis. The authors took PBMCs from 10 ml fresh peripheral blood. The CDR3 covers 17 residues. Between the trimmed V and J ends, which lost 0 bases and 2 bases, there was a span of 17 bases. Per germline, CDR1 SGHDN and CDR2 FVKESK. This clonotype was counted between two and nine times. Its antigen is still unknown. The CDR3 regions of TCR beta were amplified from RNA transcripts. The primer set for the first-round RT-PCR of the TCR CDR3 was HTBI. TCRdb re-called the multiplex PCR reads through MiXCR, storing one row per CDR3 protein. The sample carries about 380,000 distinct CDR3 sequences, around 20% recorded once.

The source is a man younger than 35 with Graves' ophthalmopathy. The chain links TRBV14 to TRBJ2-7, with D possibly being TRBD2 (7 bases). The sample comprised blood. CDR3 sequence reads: CASSQDQVGGLTYEQYF. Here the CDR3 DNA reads TGTGCCAGCAGCCAAGATCAGGTCGGGGGGCTTACCTACGAGCAGTACTTC.